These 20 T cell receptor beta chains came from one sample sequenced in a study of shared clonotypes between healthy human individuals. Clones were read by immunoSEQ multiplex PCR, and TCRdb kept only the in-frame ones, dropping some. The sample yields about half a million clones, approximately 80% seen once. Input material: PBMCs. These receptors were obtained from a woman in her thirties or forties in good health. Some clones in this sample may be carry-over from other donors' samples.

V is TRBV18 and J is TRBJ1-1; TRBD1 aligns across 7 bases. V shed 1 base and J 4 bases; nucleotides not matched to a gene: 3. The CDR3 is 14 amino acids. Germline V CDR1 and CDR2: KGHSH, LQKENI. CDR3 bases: TGTGCCAGCTCACCACTCGACAGGGCCACTGAAGCTTTCTTT. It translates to CASSPLDRATEAFF.

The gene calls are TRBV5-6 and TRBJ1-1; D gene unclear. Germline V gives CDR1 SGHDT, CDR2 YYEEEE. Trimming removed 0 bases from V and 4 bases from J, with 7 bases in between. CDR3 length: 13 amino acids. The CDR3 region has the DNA TGTGCCAGCAGCTTGGGAGCCTCCACTGAAGCTTTCTTT. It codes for CASSLGASTEAFF.

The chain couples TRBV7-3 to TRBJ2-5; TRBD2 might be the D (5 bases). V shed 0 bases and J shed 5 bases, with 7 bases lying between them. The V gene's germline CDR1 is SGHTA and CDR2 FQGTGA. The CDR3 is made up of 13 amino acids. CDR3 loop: CASSLTAAETQYF. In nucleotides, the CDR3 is TGTGCCAGCAGCTTAACAGCGGCGGAGACCCAGTACTTC.

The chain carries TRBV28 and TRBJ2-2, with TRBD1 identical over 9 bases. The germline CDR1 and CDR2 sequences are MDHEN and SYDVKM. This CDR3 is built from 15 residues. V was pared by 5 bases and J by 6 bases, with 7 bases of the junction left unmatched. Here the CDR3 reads CASSVTGGEPGELFF. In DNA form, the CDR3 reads TGTGCCAGCAGTGTAACAGGGGGCGAGCCCGGGGAGCTGTTTTTT.

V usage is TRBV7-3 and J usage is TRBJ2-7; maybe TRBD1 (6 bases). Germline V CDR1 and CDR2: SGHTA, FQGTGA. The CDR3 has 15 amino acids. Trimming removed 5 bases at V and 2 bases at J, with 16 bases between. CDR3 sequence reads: CASSRHREITYEQYF. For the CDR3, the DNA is TGTGCCAGCAGCCGCCACAGGGAGATTACCTACGAGCAGTACTTC.

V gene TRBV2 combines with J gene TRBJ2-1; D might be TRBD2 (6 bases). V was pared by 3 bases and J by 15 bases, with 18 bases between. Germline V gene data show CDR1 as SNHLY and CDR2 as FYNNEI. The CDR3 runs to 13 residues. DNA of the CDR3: TGTGCCAGCAGTGAGGGAGCGGGTCGATTCACGTTCTTC. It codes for CASSEGAGRFTFF. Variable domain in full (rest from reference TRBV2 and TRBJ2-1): EPEVTQTPSHQVTQMGQEVILRCVPISNHLYFYWYRQILGQKVEFLVSFYNNEISEKSEIFDDQFSVERPDGSNFTLKIRSTKLEDSAMYFCASSEGAGRFTFFGPGTRLTVL.

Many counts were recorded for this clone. CDR3 protein: CASRSTGTLTGELFF. The CDR3 nucleotides read TGCGCCAGCCGGAGTACCGGGACCCTAACCGGGGAGCTGTTTTTT. The J gene is TRBJ2-2, the V gene TRBV5-1; D might be TRBD1 or TRBD2, each matching 5 bases. V was pared by 7 bases and J by 5 bases, with 18 bases between. Germline CDR1 SGHRS, CDR2 YFSETQ. The CDR3 length is 15 residues.

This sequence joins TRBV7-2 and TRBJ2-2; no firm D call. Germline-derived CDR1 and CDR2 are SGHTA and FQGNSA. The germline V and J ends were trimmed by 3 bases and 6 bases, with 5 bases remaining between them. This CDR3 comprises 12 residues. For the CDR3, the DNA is TGTGCCAGCAGCTTCTTGGCCGGGGAGCTGTTTTTT. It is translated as CASSFLAGELFF. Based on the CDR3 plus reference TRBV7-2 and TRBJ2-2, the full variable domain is GAGVSQSPSNKVTEKGKDVELRCDPISGHTALYWYRQSLGQGLEFLIYFQGNSAPDKSGLPSDRFSAERTGGSVSTLTIQRTQQEDSAVYLCASSFLAGELFFGEGSRLTVL.

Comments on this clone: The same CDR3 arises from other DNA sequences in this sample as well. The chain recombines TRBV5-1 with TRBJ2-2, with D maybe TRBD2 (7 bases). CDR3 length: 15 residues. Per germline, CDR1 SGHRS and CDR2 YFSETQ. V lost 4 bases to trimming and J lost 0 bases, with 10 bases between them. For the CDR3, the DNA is TGCGCCAGCAGCCCGGGGGGCGCGAACACCGGGGAGCTGTTTTTT. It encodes CASSPGGANTGELFF.

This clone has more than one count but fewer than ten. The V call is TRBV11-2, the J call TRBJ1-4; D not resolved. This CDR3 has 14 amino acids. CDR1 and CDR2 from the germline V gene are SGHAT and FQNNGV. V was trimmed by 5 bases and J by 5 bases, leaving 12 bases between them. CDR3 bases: TGTGCCAGCAGCCCTGGGCCAGGAAATGAAAAACTGTTTTTT. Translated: CASSPGPGNEKLFF.

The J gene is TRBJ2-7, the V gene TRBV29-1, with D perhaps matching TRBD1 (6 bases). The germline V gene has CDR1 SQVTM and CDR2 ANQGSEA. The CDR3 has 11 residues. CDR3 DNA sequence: TGCAATGGGACATTAACCTACGAGCAGTACTTC. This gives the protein CNGTLTYEQYF.

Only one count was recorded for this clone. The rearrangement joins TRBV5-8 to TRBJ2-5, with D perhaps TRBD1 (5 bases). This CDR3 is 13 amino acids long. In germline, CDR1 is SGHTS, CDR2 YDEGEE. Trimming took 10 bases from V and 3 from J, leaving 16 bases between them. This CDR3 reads CAAQSQAEETQYF. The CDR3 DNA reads TGTGCCGCCCAATCACAGGCCGAAGAGACCCAGTACTTC.

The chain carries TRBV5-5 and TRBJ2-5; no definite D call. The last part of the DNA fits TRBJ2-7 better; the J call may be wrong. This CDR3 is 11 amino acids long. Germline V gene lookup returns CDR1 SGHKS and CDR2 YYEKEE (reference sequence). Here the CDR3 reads CASTDSYEQYF. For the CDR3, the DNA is TGTGCCAGCACCGACTCCTACGAGCAGTACTTC.

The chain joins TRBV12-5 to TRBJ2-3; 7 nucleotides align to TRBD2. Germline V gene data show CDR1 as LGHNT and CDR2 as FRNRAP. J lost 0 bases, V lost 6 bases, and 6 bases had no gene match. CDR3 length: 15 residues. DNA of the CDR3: TGTGCTAGTGGAGGTGGGAGGGCTAGCACAGATACGCAGTATTTT. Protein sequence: CASGGGRASTDTQYF.

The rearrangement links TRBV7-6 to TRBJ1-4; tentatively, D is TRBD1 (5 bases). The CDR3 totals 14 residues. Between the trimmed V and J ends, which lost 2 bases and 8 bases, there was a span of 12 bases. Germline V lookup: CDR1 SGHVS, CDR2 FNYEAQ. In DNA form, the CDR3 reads TGTGCCAGCAGCTTACGGGACGAGAACGAAAAACTGTTTTTT. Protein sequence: CASSLRDENEKLFF.

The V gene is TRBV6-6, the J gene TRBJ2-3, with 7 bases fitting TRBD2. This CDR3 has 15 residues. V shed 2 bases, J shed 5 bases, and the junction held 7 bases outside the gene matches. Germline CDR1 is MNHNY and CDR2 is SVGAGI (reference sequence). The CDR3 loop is CASSYSGTGRDTQYF. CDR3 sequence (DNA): TGTGCCAGCAGTTACAGCGGGACCGGGAGAGATACGCAGTATTTT.

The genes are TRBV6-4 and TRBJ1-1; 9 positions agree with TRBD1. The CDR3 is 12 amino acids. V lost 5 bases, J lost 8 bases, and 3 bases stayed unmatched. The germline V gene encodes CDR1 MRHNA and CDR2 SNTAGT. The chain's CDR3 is CASSTGTGEAFF. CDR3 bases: TGTGCCAGCAGTACCGGGACAGGGGAAGCTTTCTTT.

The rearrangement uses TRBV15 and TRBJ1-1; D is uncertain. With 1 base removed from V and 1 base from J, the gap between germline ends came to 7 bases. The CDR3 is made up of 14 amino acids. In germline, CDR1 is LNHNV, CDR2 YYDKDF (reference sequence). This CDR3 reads CATSRGNSNTEAFF. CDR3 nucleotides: TGTGCCACCAGCAGAGGTAACTCGAACACTGAAGCTTTCTTT. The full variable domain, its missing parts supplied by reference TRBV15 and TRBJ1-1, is DAMVIQNPRYQVTQFGKPVTLSCSQTLNHNVMYWYQQKSSQAPKLLFHYYDKDFNNEADTPDNFQSRRPNTSFCFLDIRSPGLGDTAMYLCATSRGNSNTEAFFGQGTRLTVV.

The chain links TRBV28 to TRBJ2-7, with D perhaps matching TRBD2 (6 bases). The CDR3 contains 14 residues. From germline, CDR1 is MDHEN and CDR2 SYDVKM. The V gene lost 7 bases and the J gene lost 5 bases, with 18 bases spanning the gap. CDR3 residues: CASKTGGSEDEQYF. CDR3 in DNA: TGTGCCAGCAAGACTGGAGGGAGTGAGGACGAGCAGTACTTC.

This chain's CDR3 is CASSQVVGNTEAFF. CDR3 sequence (DNA): TGCGCCAGCAGCCAAGTTGTGGGGAACACTGAAGCTTTCTTT. V usage is TRBV4-1 and J usage is TRBJ1-1; D uncertain. V lost 1 base and J lost 1, with 7 bases in between. This CDR3 has 14 amino acids. CDR1 is MGHRA and CDR2 is YSYEKL in the germline V gene.